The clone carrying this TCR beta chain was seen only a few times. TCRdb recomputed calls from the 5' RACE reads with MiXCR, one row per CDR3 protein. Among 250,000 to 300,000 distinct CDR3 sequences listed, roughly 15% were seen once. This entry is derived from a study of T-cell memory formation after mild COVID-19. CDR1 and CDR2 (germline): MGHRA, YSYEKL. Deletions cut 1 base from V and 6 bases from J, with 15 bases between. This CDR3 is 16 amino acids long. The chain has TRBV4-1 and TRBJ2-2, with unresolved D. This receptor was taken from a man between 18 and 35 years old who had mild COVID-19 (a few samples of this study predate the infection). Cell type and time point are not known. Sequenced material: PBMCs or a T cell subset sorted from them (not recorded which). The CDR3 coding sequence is TGCGCCAGCAGCCAAGGCTATCGAGGTTCCGCCGGGGAGCTGTTTTTT. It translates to CASSQGYRGSAGELFF.